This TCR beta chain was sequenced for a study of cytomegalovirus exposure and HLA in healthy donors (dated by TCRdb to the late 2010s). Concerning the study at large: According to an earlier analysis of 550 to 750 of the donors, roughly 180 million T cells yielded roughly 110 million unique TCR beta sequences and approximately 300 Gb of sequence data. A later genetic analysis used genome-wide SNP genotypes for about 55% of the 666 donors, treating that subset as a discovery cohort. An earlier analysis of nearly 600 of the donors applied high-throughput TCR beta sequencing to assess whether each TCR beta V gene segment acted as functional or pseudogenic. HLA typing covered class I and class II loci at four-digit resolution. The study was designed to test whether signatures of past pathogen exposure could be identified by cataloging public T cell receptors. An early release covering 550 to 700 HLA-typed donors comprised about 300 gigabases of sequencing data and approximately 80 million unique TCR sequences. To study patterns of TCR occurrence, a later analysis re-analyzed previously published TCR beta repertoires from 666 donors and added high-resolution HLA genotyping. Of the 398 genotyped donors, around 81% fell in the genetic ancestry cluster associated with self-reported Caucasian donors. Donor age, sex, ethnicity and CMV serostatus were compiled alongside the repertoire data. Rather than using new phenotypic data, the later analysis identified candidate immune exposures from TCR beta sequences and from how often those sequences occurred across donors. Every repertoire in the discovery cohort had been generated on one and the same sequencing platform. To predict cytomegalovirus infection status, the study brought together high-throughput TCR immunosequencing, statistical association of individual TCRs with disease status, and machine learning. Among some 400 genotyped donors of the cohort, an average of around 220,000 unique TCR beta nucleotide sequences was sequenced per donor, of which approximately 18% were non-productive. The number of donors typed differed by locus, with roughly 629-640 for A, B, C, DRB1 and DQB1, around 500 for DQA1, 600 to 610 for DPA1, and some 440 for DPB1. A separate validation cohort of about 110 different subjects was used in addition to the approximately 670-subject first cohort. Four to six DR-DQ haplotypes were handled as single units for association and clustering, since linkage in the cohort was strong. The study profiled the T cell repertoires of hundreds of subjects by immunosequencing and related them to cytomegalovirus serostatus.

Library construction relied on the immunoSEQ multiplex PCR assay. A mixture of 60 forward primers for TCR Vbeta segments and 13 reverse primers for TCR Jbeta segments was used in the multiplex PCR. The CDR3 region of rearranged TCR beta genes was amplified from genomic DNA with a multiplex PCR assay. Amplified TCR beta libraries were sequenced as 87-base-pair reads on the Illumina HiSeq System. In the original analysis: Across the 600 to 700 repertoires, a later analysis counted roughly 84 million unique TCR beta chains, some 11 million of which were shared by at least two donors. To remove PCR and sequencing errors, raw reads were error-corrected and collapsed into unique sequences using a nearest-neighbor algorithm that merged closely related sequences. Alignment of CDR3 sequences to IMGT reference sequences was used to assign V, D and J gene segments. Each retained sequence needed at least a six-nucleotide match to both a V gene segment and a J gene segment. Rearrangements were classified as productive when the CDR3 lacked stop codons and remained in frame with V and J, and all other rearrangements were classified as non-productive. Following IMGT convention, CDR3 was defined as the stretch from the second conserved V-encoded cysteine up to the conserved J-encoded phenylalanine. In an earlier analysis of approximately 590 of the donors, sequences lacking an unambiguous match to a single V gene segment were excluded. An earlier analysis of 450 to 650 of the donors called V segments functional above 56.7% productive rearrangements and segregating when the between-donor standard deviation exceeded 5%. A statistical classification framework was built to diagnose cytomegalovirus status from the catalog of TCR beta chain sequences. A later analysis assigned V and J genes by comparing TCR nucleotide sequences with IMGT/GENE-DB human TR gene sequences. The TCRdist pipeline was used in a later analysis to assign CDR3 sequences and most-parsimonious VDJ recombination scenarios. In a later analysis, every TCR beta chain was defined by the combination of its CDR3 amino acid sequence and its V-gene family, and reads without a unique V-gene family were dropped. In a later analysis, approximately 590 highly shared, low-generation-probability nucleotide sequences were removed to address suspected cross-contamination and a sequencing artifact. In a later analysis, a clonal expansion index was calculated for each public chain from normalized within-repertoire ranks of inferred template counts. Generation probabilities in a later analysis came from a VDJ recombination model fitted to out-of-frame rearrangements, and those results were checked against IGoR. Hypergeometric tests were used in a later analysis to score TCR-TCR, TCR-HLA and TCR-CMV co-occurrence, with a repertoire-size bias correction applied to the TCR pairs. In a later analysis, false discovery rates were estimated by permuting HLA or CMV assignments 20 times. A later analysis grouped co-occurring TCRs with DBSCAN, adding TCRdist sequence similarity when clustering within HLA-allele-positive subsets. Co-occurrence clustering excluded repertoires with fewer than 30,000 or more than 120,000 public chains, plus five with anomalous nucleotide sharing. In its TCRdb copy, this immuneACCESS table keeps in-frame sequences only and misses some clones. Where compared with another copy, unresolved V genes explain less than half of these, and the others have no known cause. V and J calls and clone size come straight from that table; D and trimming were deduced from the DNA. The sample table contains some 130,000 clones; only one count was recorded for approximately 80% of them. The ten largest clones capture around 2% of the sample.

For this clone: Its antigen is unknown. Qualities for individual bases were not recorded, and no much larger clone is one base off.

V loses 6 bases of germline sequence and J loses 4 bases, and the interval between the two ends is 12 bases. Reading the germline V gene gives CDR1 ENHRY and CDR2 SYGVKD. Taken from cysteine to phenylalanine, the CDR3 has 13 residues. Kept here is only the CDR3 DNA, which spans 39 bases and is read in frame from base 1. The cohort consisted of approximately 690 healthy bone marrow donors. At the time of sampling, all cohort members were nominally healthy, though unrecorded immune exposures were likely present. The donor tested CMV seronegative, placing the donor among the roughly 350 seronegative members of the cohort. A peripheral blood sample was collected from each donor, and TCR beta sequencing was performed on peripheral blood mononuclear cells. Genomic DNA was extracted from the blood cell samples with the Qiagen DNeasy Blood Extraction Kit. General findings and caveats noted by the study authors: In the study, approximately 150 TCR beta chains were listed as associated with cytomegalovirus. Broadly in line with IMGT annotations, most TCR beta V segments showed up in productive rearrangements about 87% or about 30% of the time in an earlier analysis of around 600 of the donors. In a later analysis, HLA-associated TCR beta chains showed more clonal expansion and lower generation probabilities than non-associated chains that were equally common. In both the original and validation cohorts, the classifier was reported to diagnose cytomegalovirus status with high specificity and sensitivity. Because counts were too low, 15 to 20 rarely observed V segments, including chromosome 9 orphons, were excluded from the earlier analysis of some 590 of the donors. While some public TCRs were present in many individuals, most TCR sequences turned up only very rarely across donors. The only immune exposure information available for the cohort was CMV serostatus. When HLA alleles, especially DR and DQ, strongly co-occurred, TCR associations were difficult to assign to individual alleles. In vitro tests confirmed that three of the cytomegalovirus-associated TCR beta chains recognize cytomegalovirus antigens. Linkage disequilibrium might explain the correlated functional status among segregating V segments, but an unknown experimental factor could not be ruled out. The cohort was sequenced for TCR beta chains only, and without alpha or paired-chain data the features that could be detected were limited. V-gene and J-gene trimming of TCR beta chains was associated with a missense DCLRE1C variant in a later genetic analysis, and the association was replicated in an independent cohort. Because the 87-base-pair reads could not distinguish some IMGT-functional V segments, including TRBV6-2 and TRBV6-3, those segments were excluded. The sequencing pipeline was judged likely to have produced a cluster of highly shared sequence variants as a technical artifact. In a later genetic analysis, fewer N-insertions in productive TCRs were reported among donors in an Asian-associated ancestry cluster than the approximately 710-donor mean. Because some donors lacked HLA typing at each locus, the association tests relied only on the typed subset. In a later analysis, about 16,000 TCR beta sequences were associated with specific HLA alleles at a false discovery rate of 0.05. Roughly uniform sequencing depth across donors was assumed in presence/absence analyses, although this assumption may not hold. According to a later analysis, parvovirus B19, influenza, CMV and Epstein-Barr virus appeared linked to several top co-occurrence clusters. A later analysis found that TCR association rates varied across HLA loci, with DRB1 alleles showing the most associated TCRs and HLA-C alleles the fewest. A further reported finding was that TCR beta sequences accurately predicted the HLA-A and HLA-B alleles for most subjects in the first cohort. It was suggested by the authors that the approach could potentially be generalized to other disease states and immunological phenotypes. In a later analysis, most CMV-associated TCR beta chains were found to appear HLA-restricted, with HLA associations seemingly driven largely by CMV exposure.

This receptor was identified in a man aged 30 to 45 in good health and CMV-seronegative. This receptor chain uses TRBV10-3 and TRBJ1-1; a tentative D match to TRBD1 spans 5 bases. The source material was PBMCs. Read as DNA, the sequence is TGTGCCATCAGCCGGGACTCTATCACTGAAGCTTTCTTT. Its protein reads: CAISRDSITEAFF.